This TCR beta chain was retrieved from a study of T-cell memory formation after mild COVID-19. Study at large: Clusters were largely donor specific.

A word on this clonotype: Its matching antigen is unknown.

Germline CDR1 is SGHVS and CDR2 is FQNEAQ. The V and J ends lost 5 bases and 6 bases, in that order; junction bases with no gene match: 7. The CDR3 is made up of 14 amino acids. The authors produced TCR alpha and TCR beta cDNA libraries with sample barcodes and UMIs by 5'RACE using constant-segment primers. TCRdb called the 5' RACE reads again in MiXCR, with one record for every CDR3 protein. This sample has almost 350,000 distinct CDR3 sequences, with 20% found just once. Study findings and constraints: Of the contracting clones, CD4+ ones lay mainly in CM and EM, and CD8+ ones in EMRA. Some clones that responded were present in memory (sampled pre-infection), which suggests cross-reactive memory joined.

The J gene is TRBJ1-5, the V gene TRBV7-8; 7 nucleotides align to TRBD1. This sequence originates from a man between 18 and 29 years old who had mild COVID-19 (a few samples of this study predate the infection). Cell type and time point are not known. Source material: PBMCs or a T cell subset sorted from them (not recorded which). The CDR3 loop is CASSMNRGGQPQHF. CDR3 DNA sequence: TGTGCCAGCAGCATGAACAGGGGTGGTCAGCCCCAGCATTTT.